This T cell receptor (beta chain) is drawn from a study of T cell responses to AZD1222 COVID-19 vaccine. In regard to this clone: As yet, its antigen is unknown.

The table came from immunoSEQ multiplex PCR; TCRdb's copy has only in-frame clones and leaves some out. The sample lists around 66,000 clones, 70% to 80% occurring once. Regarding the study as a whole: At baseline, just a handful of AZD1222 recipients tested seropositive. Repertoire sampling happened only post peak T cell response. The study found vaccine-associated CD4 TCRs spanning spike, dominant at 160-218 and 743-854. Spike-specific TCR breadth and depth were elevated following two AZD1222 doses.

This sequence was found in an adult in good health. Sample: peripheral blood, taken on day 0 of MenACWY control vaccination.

CDR3 protein: CAISEVGSNQPQHF. DNA for the CDR3: TGTGCCATCAGTGAGGTGGGTAGCAATCAGCCCCAGCATTTT. This chain joins TRBV10-3 and TRBJ1-5, with unresolved D. The V and J ends lost 2 bases and 0 bases respectively, with 5 bases between them. This CDR3 spans 14 amino acids. Germline V gene lookup returns CDR1 ENHRY and CDR2 SYGVKD.